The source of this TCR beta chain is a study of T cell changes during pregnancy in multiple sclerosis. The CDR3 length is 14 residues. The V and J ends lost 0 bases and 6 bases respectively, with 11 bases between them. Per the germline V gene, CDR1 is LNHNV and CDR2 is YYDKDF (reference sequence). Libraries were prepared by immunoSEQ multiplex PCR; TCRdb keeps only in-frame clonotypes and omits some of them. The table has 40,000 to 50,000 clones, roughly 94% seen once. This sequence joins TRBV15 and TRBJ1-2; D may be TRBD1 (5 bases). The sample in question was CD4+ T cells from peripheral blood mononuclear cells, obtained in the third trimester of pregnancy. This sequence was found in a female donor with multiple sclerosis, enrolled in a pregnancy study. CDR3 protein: CATSRDRAADGYTF. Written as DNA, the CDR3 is TGTGCCACCAGCAGAGACAGGGCGGCGGATGGCTACACCTTC.